These 14 T cell receptor beta chains share one sample of origin, sequenced in a study of cytomegalovirus exposure and HLA in healthy donors. Use of 60 Vbeta and 13 Jbeta primers characterized the PCR. The data were produced by immunoSEQ multiplex PCR, yet TCRdb's version contains in-frame clones alone and is incomplete. The sample shows 140,000 to 150,000 clones, around 79% of them seen only once. Material: PBMCs. Receptors were obtained from a man aged 35 to 55 in good health and CMV-seropositive.

The chain couples TRBV7-2 to TRBJ2-7; 9 bases line up with TRBD1. The V and J ends lost 5 bases and 4 bases, in that order; junction bases with no gene match: 12. Germline values: CDR1 SGHTA, CDR2 FQGNSA. The CDR3 has 16 amino acids. The CDR3 nucleotides read TGTGCCAGCAGCACCGCCGGGACAGGGTCTAGGTACGAGCAGTACTTC. It translates to CASSTAGTGSRYEQYF.

The chain combines TRBV25-1 with TRBJ1-5; D remains ambiguous. This CDR3 is built from 15 residues. Germline V gene lookup returns CDR1 MGHDK and CDR2 SYGVNS. Trimming took 1 base from V and 3 from J, leaving 10 bases between them. CDR3 sequence reads: CASSESSFDNQPQHF. The CDR3 coding sequence is TGTGCCAGCAGTGAATCGAGTTTCGACAATCAGCCCCAGCATTTT.

The rearrangement uses TRBV27 and TRBJ2-7, with 13 bases lining up with TRBD2. The V segment lost 5 bases and the J segment 3 bases; nucleotides outside the gene matches: 4. This CDR3 comprises 15 residues. Germline V lookup: CDR1 MNHEY, CDR2 SMNVEV (reference sequence). CDR3 protein: CASSAGLAGIYEQYF. The CDR3 region has the DNA TGTGCCAGCAGTGCGGGACTAGCGGGAATCTACGAGCAGTACTTC.

The rearrangement links TRBV7-6 to TRBJ2-5, with TRBD1 matching 8 bases. The CDR3 contains 16 residues. Germline V gene sequence: CDR1 SGHVS, CDR2 FNYEAQ. V lost 1 base and J lost 2; bases outside the gene matches: 6. This chain's CDR3 is CASSLGGQGLQETQYF. The DNA for the CDR3 is TGTGCCAGCAGCTTAGGAGGACAGGGCTTACAAGAGACCCAGTACTTC.

The gene calls are TRBV9 and TRBJ2-1; 11 bases agree with TRBD1. After removal of 4 bases from V and 3 bases from J, the junction contained 3 bases not matched to a gene. The length of the CDR3 is 15 residues. Germline V gene sequence: CDR1 SGDLS, CDR2 YYNGEE. CDR3 in DNA: TGTGCCAGCAGCCGGACAGGGGGCGACTACAATGAGCAGTTCTTC. Amino acid sequence: CASSRTGGDYNEQFF.

The CDR3 sequence: CASSQESSYNEQFF. The CDR3 DNA follows: TGCGCCAGCAGCCAAGAGTCGAGCTACAATGAGCAGTTCTTC. The J gene is TRBJ2-1, the V gene TRBV4-1; D is undetermined. Trimming took 0 bases from V and 3 from J, leaving 6 bases between them. This CDR3 is built from 14 residues. Germline values: CDR1 MGHRA, CDR2 YSYEKL.

This chain uses TRBV4-1 with TRBJ2-1; TRBD1 matches 7 bases. V was clipped by 2 bases and J by 7 bases; unmatched bases: 11. Germline-derived CDR1 and CDR2 are MGHRA and YSYEKL. This CDR3 comprises 16 residues. The CDR3 coding sequence is TGCGCCAGCAGCCAACCGCTCTCAGGGGGTCGGAATGAGCAGTTCTTC. Translated: CASSQPLSGGRNEQFF.

This chain connects TRBV6-5 to TRBJ2-7; 8 positions agree with TRBD1. The length of the CDR3 is 15 residues. Trimming removed 5 bases from V and 3 bases from J; junction bases left unmatched: 9. Germline loops: CDR1 MNHEY, CDR2 SVGAGI. The CDR3 loop reads CASSARDRGHYEQYF. The DNA for the CDR3 is TGTGCCAGCAGTGCCCGAGACAGGGGCCACTACGAGCAGTACTTC.

CDR3 in DNA: TGTGCCAGCAGCCTGGAGGGCCGAACCTACGAGCAGTACTTC. The encoded protein is CASSLEGRTYEQYF. The chain uses TRBV6-6 and TRBJ2-7; a weak D match, TRBD2 (6 bases). Looked up from germline, CDR1 is MNHNY and CDR2 is SVGAGI (reference sequence). The CDR3 spans 14 residues. Deletions cut 6 bases from V and 2 bases from J, with 14 bases between.

The chain uses TRBV2 and TRBJ1-2, with 11 positions matching TRBD1. Germline V gene data show CDR1 as SNHLY and CDR2 as FYNNEI. V dropped 6 bases and J dropped 4; count of bases not matched to a gene: 7. The CDR3 has 15 amino acids. The CDR3 sequence: CASSKTGQGGYGYTF. CDR3 bases: TGTGCCAGCAGCAAAACGGGACAGGGGGGCTATGGCTACACCTTC. The full variable domain, with the rest looked up from reference TRBV2 and TRBJ1-2, is EPEVTQTPSHQVTQMGQEVILRCVPISNHLYFYWYRQILGQKVEFLVSFYNNEISEKSEIFDDQFSVERPDGSNFTLKIRSTKLEDSAMYFCASSKTGQGGYGYTFGSGTRLTVV.

The rearrangement joins TRBV30 to TRBJ2-7; D might be TRBD1 (6 bases). Germline CDR1 and CDR2: GTSNPN and SVGIG (reference sequence). The CDR3 contains 12 residues. V lost 5 bases, J lost 10 bases, and 18 bases lay in between. The chain's CDR3 is CAWGKTGREQYF. The CDR3 DNA reads TGTGCCTGGGGCAAGACAGGTAGGGAACAGTACTTC. Full variable domain (missing parts from reference TRBV30 and TRBJ2-7): SQTIHQWPATLVQPVGSPLSLECTVEGTSNPNLYWYRQAAGRGLQLLFYSVGIGQISSEVPQNLSASRPQDRQFILSSKKLLLSDSGFYLCAWGKTGREQYFGPGTRLTVT.

The chain recombines TRBV6-5 with TRBJ2-7; 7 bases align to TRBD1. With 6 bases clipped from V and 7 bases from J, the junction kept 9 bases outside the gene matches. The CDR3 length is 13 residues. Per germline, CDR1 MNHEY and CDR2 SVGAGI. The CDR3 sequence: CASSRQGLREQYF. The CDR3 DNA follows: TGTGCCAGCAGCCGACAGGGATTAAGAGAGCAGTACTTC.

V usage is TRBV27 and J usage is TRBJ2-2; tentative D call: TRBD2 (6 bases). CDR1 is MNHEY, CDR2 SMNVEV, per germline (reference sequence). The CDR3 contains 17 residues. V gave up 7 bases and J gave up 3 bases, with 21 bases separating them. CDR3 sequence reads: CASTPLGGVLDTGELFF. The CDR3 DNA reads TGTGCCAGCACCCCCCTCGGGGGTGTTTTAGACACCGGGGAGCTGTTTTTT.

The rearrangement joins TRBV28 to TRBJ2-7, with TRBD2 as a possible D gene (6 bases). The germline V and J ends were trimmed by 5 bases and 7 bases, with 21 bases remaining between them. Looked up from germline, CDR1 is MDHEN and CDR2 is SYDVKM. CDR3 size: 15 residues. CDR3 in amino acids: CASSTSGTPWGEQYF. Here the CDR3 DNA reads TGTGCCAGCAGTACCTCCGGGACTCCGTGGGGAGAGCAGTACTTC.